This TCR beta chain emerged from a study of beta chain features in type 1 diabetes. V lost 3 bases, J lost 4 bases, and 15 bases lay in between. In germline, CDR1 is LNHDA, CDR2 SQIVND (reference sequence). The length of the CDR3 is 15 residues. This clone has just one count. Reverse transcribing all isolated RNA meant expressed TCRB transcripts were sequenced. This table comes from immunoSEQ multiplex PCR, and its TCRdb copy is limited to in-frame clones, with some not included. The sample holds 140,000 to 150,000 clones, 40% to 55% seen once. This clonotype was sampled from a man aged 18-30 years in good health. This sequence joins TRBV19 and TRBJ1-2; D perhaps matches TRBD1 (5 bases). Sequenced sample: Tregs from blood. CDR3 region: CASSMIDSKIYGYTF. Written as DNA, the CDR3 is TGTGCCAGTAGTATGATAGACAGTAAGATCTATGGCTACACCTTC. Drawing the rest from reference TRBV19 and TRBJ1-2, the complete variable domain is DGGITQSPKYLFRKEGQNVTLSCEQNLNHDAMYWYRQDPGQGLRLIYYSQIVNDFQKGDIAEGYSVSREKKESFPLTVTSAQKNPTAFYLCASSMIDSKIYGYTFGSGTRLTVV.